A few counts support the clone carrying this T cell receptor beta chain. Antigen specificity is unknown. A junction end diverges from the germline sequence, so it may reflect a read error. The method was immunoSEQ multiplex PCR; TCRdb's version includes in-frame clones alone and lacks a portion of them. Here the sample spans more than 45,000 clones, about 91% being singletons. These data originate in a study of cytomegalovirus exposure and HLA in healthy donors. Study-wide results and limits: It was about 150 TCR beta chains that were listed as cytomegalovirus-associated.

The CDR3 has 13 residues. Per the germline V gene, CDR1 is SSHAT and CDR2 is FNYEAQ (reference sequence). The source material was PBMCs. This TCR came from a woman between 18 and 30 years old in good health and CMV-seronegative. The rearrangement links TRBV7-7 to TRBJ1-2; TRBD1 matches at 7 bases. The CDR3 protein is CASSLKQGNGYTF. In nucleotides, the CDR3 is TGTGCTAGCAGCTTAAAACAGGGGAATGGCTACACCTTC.